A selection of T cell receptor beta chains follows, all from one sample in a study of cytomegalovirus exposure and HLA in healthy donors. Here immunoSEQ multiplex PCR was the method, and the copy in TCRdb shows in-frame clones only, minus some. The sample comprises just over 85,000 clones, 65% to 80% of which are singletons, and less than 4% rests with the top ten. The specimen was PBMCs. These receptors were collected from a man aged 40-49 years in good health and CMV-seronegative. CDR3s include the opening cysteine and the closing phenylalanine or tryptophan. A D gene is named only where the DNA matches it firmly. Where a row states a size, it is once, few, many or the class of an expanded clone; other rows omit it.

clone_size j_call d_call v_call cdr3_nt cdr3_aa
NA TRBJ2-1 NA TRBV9 TGTGCCAGCAGCGTAGCTACAGGGCTGGAGCAGTTCTTC CASSVATGLEQFF
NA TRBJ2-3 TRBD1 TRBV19 TGTGCCAGTAGCAGGACAGGGGTAAATACGCAGTATTTT CASSRTGVNTQYF
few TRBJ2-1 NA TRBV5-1 TGCGCCAGCAGCTTTGGGACATCCTCCTACAATGAGCAGTTCTTC CASSFGTSSYNEQFF
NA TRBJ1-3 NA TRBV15 TGTGCCACCAGCAGAGGGGCGGGAACTGGAAACACCATATATTTT CATSRGAGTGNTIYF
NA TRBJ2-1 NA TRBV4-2 TGTGCCAGCAGCGAATTCTACAGGGGGGGCCTCTACAATGAGCAGTTCTTC CASSEFYRGGLYNEQFF
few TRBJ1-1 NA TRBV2 TGTGCCAGCAGGGGCGAGACTGAAGCTTTCTTT CASRGETEAFF
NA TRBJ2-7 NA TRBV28 TGTGCCAGCAGTCCCACTTCGGGACTCCTGAGCTCCTACGAGCAGTACTTC CASSPTSGLLSSYEQYF
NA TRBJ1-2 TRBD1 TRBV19 TGTGCCAGTAGTATCGTTACGGGACAGTCGACGGGCTACACCTTC CASSIVTGQSTGYTF
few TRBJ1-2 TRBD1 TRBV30 TGTGCCTGGAGTGAGACAGGGGGTGGCTACACCTTC CAWSETGGGYTF
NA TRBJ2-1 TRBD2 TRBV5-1 TGCGCCAGCAGCTTGGATGGCGGGGGGCCACTCAATGAGCAGTTCTTC CASSLDGGGPLNEQFF
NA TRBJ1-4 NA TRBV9 TGTGCCAGCAGCGTAGGATACGGGAATGAAAAACTGTTTTTT CASSVGYGNEKLFF
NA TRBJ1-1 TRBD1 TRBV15 TGTGCCACCAGCAGAGAGGACAGGCCCAGTTTTGGTGAAGCTTTCTTT CATSREDRPSFGEAFF
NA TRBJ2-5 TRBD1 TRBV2 TGTGCCAGCAGTTGGGACAGGATGTACCAAGAGACCCAGTACTTC CASSWDRMYQETQYF
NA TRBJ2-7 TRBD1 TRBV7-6 TGTGCCAGCAGCTCCTCCGGGACAGGGGTCTACGAGCAGTACTTC CASSSSGTGVYEQYF
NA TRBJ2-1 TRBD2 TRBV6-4 TGTGCCAGCAGTGACGTTATAGCGGGTGCCAATGAGCAGTTCTTC CASSDVIAGANEQFF
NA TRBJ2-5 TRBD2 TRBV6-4 TGTGCCAGCAGTGAAACCGGAGCGGGGGGGCCTGAGACCCAGTACTTC CASSETGAGGPETQYF
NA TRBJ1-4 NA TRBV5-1 TGCGCCAGCGGACAGATTCCTAATGAAAAACTGTTTTTT CASGQIPNEKLFF
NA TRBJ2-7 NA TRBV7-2 TGTGCCAGCAGCTTACACAGAACAACCGAGCAGTACTTC CASSLHRTTEQYF
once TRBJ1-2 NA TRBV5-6 TGTGCCAGCAGCTTGCAGAACTATGGCTACACCTTC CASSLQNYGYTF
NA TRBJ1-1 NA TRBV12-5 TGTGCTAGGATTAGGGGGGGCACTGAAGCTTTCTTT CARIRGGTEAFF
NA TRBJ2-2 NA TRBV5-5 TGTGCCAGCAAATTGGAGGTGGTGAACACCGGGGAGCTGTTTTTT CASKLEVVNTGELFF
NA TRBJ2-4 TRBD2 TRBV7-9 TGTGCCAGCAGCACCGGGGGGGCGGCCAAAAACATTCAGTACTTC CASSTGGAAKNIQYF
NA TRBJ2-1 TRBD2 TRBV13 TGTGCCAGCAGCAAGAGACTAGCGGGGGGATACAATGAGCAGTTCTTC CASSKRLAGGYNEQFF
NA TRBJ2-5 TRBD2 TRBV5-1 TGCGCCAGCAGCGGGGATAGCGGGGGGGAAGAGACCCAGTACTTC CASSGDSGGEETQYF